What follows is one T cell receptor beta chain and its context. This specimen belongs to a study of OX40 agonist ivuxolimab in advanced cancers. Using immunoSEQ multiplex PCR, the repertoire was profiled, and TCRdb retains in-frame clones only, with some absent. This sample yields under 50,000 clones, of which 82% are seen a single time; approximately 8.1% belongs to the top ten. The receptor was isolated from an adult with an advanced solid tumor such as melanoma, head and neck, liver or kidney cancer. The sample in question was CD4+ or CD8+ T cells sorted from blood, obtained in a trial of the OX40 agonist ivuxolimab.

The chain's CDR3 is CSVELGSNEQFF. CDR3 DNA sequence: TGCAGCGTTGAATTAGGAAGTAATGAGCAGTTCTTC. V is TRBV29-1 and J is TRBJ2-1, with unresolved D. The CDR3 spans 12 residues. Trimming left V 2 bases short and J 7 bases short, with 9 bases between. Germline V gene lookup returns CDR1 SQVTM and CDR2 ANQGSEA.